What follows is one T cell receptor (beta chain) and its context. Its antigen is unknown. The CDR3 is 15 amino acids. CDR1 is SGHKS, CDR2 YYEKEE, per germline (reference sequence). Trimming left V 0 bases short and J 1 base short, with 8 bases between. These data come from a study of T cell responses to AZD1222 COVID-19 vaccine. TCRdb keeps only in-frame clones here, not all; method: immunoSEQ multiplex PCR. Of 120,000 to 150,000 clones listed, roughly 90% were seen once; the top ten hold about 3%. Study results and caveats: No repertoire was sampled before or during the peak T cell response, only after it. Spike-wide coverage was observed for vaccine-associated CD4 TCRs, with dominant responses at 160-218 and 743-854. Of spike-specific TCRs, nearly half reportedly target regions left unmutated in variants.

Sequences were derived from peripheral blood, sampled on day 0 of AZD1222 vaccination. The chain uses TRBV5-5 and TRBJ1-3; D call uncertain. The receptor's source is an adult in good health. The DNA of the CDR3 is TGTGCCAGCAGCTTGGTGTCGGGATCTGGAAACACCATATATTTT. This codes for CASSLVSGSGNTIYF.